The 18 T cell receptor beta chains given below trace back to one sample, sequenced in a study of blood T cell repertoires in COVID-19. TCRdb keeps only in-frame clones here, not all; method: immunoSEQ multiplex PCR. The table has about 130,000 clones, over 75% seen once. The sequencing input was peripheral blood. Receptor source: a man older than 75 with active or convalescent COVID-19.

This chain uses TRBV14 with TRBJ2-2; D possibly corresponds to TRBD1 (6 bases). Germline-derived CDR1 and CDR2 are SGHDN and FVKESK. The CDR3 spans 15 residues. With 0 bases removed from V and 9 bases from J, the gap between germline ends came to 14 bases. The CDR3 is CASSQDSRGFRELFF. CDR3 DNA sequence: TGTGCCAGCAGCCAAGACAGCAGGGGCTTCAGGGAGCTGTTTTTT. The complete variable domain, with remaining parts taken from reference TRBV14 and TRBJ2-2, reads EAGVTQFPSHSVIEKGQTVTLRCDPISGHDNLYWYRRVMGKEIKFLLHFVKESKQDESGMPNNRFLAERTGGTYSTLKVQPAELEDSGVYFCASSQDSRGFRELFFGEGSRLTVL.

CDR3 DNA sequence: TGTGCCAGCCAGTATGGGACAGGGCTTTCACCCCTCCACTTT. Amino acid sequence: CASQYGTGLSPLHF. This rearrangement joins TRBV28 to TRBJ1-6, with TRBD1 identical over 9 bases. CDR1 is MDHEN, CDR2 SYDVKM, per germline. The CDR3 contains 14 residues. Trimming took 8 bases from V and 9 from J; bases not matched to a gene: 8.

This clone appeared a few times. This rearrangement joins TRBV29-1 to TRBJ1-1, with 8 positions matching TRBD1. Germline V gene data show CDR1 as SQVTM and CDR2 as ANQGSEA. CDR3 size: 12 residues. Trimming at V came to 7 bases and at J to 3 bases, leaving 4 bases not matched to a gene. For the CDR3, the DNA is TGCAGCGCGACAGGGGTAGACACTGAAGCTTTCTTT. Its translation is CSATGVDTEAFF.

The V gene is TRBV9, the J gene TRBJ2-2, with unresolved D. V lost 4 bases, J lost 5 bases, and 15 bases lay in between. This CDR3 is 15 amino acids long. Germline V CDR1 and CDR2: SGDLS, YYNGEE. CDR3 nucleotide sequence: TGTGCCAGCAGCTCAGACTGGTCGCAAACCGGGGAGCTGTTTTTT. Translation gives CASSSDWSQTGELFF.

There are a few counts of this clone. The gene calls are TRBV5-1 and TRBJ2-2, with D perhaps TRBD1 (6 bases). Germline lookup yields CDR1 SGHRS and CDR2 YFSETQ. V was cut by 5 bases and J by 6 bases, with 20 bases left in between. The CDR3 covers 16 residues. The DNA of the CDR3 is TGCGCCAGCAGACCTGGGGGCTTGGCCCCCGCCGGGGAGCTGTTTTTT. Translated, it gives CASRPGGLAPAGELFF.

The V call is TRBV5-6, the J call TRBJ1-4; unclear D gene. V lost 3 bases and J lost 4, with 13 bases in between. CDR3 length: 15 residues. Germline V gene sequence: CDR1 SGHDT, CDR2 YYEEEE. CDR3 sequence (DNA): TGTGCCAGCAGCTCAGAACGAGGGATTAATGAAAAACTGTTTTTT. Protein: CASSSERGINEKLFF.

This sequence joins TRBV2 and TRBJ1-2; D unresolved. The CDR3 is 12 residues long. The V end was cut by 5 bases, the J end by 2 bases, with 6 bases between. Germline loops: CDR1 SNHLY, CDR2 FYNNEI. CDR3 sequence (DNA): TGTGCCAGCAGTAACAGAAACTATGGCTACACCTTC. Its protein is CASSNRNYGYTF.

The CDR3 DNA is TGCAGTGCTAGTCTGACAGGTTGGAACACTGAAGCTTTCTTT. This gives the protein CSASLTGWNTEAFF. The genes are TRBV20-1 and TRBJ1-1, with D possibly matching TRBD1 (6 bases). Germline assignment: CDR1 DFQATT and CDR2 SNEGSKA (reference sequence). The CDR3 is 14 residues long. The V and J ends lost 3 bases and 1 base respectively, with 12 bases between them.

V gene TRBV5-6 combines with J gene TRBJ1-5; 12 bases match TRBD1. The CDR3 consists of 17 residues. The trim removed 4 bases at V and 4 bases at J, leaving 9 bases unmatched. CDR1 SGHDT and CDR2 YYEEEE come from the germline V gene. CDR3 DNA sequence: TGTGCCAGCAGCGCCGCCGGGACAGGGGGCTATAATCAGCCCCAGCATTTT. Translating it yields CASSAAGTGGYNQPQHF.

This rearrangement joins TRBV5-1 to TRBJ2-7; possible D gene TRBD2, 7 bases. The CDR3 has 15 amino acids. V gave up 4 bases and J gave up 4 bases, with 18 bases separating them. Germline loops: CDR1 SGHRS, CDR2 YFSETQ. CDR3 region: CASSQGGAGGYEQYF. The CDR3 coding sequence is TGCGCCAGCAGCCAAGGGGGGGCCGGGGGTTACGAGCAGTACTTC.

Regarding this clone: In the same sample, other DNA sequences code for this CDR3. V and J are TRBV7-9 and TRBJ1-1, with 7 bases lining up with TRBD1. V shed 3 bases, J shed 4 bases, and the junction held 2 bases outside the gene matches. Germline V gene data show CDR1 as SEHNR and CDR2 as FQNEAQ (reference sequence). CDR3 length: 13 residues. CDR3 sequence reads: CASSFQGGTEAFF. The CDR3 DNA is TGTGCCAGCAGCTTTCAGGGGGGCACTGAAGCTTTCTTT.

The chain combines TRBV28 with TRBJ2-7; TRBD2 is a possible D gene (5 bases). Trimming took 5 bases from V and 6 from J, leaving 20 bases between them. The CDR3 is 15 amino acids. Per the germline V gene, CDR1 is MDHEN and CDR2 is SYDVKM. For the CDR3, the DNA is TGTGCCAGCAGTCCACCCGAGTGGGAGAGACGCGAGCAGTACTTC. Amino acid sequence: CASSPPEWERREQYF. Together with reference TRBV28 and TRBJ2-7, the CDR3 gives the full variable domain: DVKVTQSSRYLVKRTGEKVFLECVQDMDHENMFWYRQDPGLGLRLIYFSYDVKMKEKGDIPEGYSVSREKKERFSLILESASTNQTSMYLCASSPPEWERREQYFGPGTRLTVT.

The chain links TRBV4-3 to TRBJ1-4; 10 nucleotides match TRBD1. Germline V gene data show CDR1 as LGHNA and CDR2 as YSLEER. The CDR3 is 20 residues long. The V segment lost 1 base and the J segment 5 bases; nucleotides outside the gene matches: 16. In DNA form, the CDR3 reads TGCGCCAGCAGCCAAGGTCCTGGGACAGGGGCACTTCGGGGAAATGAAAAACTGTTTTTT. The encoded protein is CASSQGPGTGALRGNEKLFF.

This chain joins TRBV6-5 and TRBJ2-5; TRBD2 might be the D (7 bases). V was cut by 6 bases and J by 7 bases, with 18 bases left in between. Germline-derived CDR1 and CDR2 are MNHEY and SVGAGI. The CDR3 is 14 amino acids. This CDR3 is CASRRGGVDVTQYF. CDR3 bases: TGTGCCAGCAGGAGAGGGGGGGTCGATGTGACCCAGTACTTC.

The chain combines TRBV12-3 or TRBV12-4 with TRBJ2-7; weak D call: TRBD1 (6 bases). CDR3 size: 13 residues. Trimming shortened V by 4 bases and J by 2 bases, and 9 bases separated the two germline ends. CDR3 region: CASSWPGAYEQYF. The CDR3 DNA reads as TGTGCCAGCAGTTGGCCAGGGGCCTACGAGCAGTACTTC.

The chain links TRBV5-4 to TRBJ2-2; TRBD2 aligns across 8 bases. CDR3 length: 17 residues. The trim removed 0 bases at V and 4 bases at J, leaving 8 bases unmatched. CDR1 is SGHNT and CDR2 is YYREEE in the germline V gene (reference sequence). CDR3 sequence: CASSLVGRAKLTGELFF. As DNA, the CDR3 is TGTGCCAGCAGCTTGGTCGGGAGGGCCAAGCTCACCGGGGAGCTGTTTTTT.

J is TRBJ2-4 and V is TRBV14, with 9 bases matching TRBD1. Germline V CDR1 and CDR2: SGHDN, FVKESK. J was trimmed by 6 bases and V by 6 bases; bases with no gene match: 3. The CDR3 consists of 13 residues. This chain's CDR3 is CASRPTGGNIQYF. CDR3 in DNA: TGTGCCAGCAGGCCGACAGGGGGAAACATTCAGTACTTC.

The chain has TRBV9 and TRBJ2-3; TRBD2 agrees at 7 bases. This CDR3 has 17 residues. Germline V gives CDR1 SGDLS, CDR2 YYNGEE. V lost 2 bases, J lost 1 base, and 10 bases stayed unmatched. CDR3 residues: CASSVQVGGWGTDTQYF. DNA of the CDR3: TGTGCCAGCAGCGTCCAGGTGGGGGGGTGGGGCACAGATACGCAGTATTTT.